The 13 T cell receptor beta chains given below trace back to one sample, sequenced in a study of control samples from healthy donors and cancer patients. Data came from immunoSEQ multiplex PCR; TCRdb stores just in-frame clones and leaves some out. The sample includes 70,000 or so clones, approximately 89% seen only once; the top ten take 15% to 20%. Material: PBMCs. The source of these receptors is a man in his fifties or sixties with lung cancer.

V gene TRBV7-9 combines with J gene TRBJ1-1; TRBD1 matches 10 bases. With V trimmed by 4 bases and J by 5 bases, 1 base remained unmatched. In germline, CDR1 is SEHNR, CDR2 FQNEAQ (reference sequence). This CDR3 has 13 amino acids. The CDR3 protein is CASSWDRGTEAFF. Written as DNA, the CDR3 is TGTGCCAGCAGCTGGGACAGGGGAACTGAAGCTTTCTTT.

This chain links TRBV7-8 with TRBJ1-1; possibly TRBD1 for D (5 bases). CDR1 is SGHVS, CDR2 FQNEAQ, per germline. V lost 6 bases and J 4 bases, leaving 9 bases between the germline ends. This CDR3 is 12 amino acids long. The CDR3 bases are TGTGCCAGCAGGGGGGGATTCACTGAAGCTTTCTTT. As protein: CASRGGFTEAFF.

The chain joins TRBV5-1 to TRBJ2-6; D is ambiguous. CDR1 and CDR2 (germline): SGHRS, YFSETQ. Trimming took off 0 bases at V and 0 bases at J, with 7 bases between the two ends. There are 16 residues in the CDR3. CDR3 in DNA: TGCGCCAGCAGCTTGGGATGGAGCTCTGGGGCCAACGTCCTGACTTTC. The encoded protein is CASSLGWSSGANVLTF.

V is TRBV5-1 and J is TRBJ2-1; 12 positions match TRBD2. The germline gives CDR1 SGHRS, CDR2 YFSETQ. V lost 4 bases and J lost 6; bases outside the gene matches: 2. The CDR3 is made up of 14 amino acids. CDR3 in amino acids: CASSRTSGANEQFF. CDR3 DNA sequence: TGCGCCAGCAGCCGGACTAGCGGGGCCAATGAGCAGTTCTTC.

The chain employs TRBV2 and TRBJ2-3; tentatively, D is TRBD1 (6 bases). The CDR3 runs 14 residues. V lost 3 bases and J lost 0, with 7 bases in between. Germline lookup yields CDR1 SNHLY and CDR2 FYNNEI. CDR3 in amino acids: CASSDRGSTDTQYF. CDR3 sequence (DNA): TGTGCCAGCAGTGACAGGGGAAGCACAGATACGCAGTATTTT. Drawing the rest from reference TRBV2 and TRBJ2-3, the complete variable domain is EPEVTQTPSHQVTQMGQEVILRCVPISNHLYFYWYRQILGQKVEFLVSFYNNEISEKSEIFDDQFSVERPDGSNFTLKIRSTKLEDSAMYFCASSDRGSTDTQYFGPGTRLTVL.

In DNA, the CDR3 is TGCGCCAGCAGCTCACAACTCTCTGGGGCCAACGTCCTGACTTTC. Translation gives CASSSQLSGANVLTF. The chain links TRBV5-1 to TRBJ2-6; D call uncertain. The V and J ends lost 3 bases and 0 bases respectively, with 7 bases between them. Per the germline V gene, CDR1 is SGHRS and CDR2 is YFSETQ. This CDR3 has 15 residues.

This sequence joins TRBV19 and TRBJ2-5; D call uncertain. Per germline, CDR1 LNHDA and CDR2 SQIVND (reference sequence). Between the trimmed V and J ends, which lost 5 bases and 0 bases, there was a span of 13 bases. The length of the CDR3 is 15 residues. CDR3 residues: CASSPRATYQETQYF. CDR3 DNA: TGTGCCAGTAGTCCCCGGGCAACCTACCAAGAGACCCAGTACTTC.

The chain has TRBV19 and TRBJ1-5; 7 bases are shared with TRBD1. The CDR3 loop spans 19 amino acids. CDR1 and CDR2 (germline): LNHDA, SQIVND (reference sequence). Unmatched junction bases numbered 15, after V lost 2 bases and J lost 2 bases. The CDR3 DNA sequence: TGTGCCAGTAGTATAAGGGGAGTTGTCCCCGACAGGGGCAATCAGCCCCAGCATTTT. Residues: CASSIRGVVPDRGNQPQHF. The entire variable domain, with the rest obtained from reference TRBV19 and TRBJ1-5, is as follows: DGGITQSPKYLFRKEGQNVTLSCEQNLNHDAMYWYRQDPGQGLRLIYYSQIVNDFQKGDIAEGYSVSREKKESFPLTVTSAQKNPTAFYLCASSIRGVVPDRGNQPQHFGDGTRLSIL.

This chain connects TRBV30 to TRBJ2-2, with TRBD1 as a possible D gene (6 bases). Trimming took off 2 bases at V and 0 bases at J, with 16 bases between the two ends. CDR1 and CDR2 (germline): GTSNPN, SVGIG (reference sequence). The CDR3 loop spans 17 amino acids. The CDR3 DNA sequence: TGTGCCTGGAGTCTTACCGGGACACTATCGAACACCGGGGAGCTGTTTTTT. Protein product: CAWSLTGTLSNTGELFF. The variable domain in full, completed from reference TRBV30 and TRBJ2-2, reads SQTIHQWPATLVQPVGSPLSLECTVEGTSNPNLYWYRQAAGRGLQLLFYSVGIGQISSEVPQNLSASRPQDRQFILSSKKLLLSDSGFYLCAWSLTGTLSNTGELFFGEGSRLTVL.

The chain has TRBV10-3 and TRBJ2-7; 8 bases agree with TRBD1. Per the germline V gene, CDR1 is ENHRY and CDR2 is SYGVKD. The CDR3 has 14 amino acids. Trimming cost V 3 bases and J 2 bases; bases outside gene matches: 3. The chain's CDR3 is CAISEDRGPYEQYF. The CDR3 DNA is TGTGCCATCAGTGAAGACAGGGGCCCCTACGAGCAGTACTTC.

The genes are TRBV3-1 (or the pseudogene TRBV3-2) and TRBJ2-3; D not resolved. The CDR3 is 13 amino acids. V dropped 7 bases and J dropped 2 bases, with 10 bases sitting between them. CDR1 and CDR2 from the germline V gene are LGHDT and YNNKEL (reference sequence). CDR3 amino acids: CASKGSYTDTQYF. CDR3 DNA sequence: TGTGCCAGCAAGGGCAGCTACACAGATACGCAGTATTTT.

This chain links TRBV2 with TRBJ1-1; TRBD1 is a possible D gene (6 bases). The CDR3 consists of 14 residues. The ends were cut back, 5 bases at V and 0 bases at J, with 10 bases in the middle. CDR1 is SNHLY and CDR2 is FYNNEI in the germline V gene. CDR3 protein: CASSNRVMNTEAFF. The CDR3 DNA reads TGTGCCAGCAGTAACAGGGTCATGAACACTGAAGCTTTCTTT.

The chain combines TRBV18 with TRBJ1-5, with D perhaps TRBD1 (5 bases). This CDR3 is built from 14 residues. V shed 6 bases and J shed 3 bases, with 12 bases lying between them. Germline CDR1 and CDR2: KGHSH and LQKENI. The CDR3 loop reads CASSNQGDNQPQHF. The DNA of the CDR3 is TGTGCCAGCTCGAATCAGGGTGACAATCAGCCCCAGCATTTT.